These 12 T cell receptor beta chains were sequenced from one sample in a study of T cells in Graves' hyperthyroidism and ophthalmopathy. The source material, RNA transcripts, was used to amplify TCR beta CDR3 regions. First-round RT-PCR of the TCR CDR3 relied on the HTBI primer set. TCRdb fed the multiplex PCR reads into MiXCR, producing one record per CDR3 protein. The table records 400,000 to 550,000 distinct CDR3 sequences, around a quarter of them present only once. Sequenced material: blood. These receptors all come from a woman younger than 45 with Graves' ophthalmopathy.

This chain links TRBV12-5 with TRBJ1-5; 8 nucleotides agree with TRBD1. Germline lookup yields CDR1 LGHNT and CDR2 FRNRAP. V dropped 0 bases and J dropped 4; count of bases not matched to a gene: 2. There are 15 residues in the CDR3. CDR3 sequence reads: CASGLVDRGNQPQHF. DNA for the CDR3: TGTGCTAGTGGTTTGGTTGACAGGGGAAATCAGCCCCAGCATTTT.

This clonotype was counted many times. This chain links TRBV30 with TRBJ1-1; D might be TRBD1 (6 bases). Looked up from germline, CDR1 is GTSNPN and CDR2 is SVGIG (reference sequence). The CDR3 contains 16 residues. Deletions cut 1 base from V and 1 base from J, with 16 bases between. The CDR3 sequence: CAWSGGQQGQNTEAFF. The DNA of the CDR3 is TGTGCCTGGAGTGGGGGCCAACAGGGACAGAACACTGAAGCTTTCTTT.

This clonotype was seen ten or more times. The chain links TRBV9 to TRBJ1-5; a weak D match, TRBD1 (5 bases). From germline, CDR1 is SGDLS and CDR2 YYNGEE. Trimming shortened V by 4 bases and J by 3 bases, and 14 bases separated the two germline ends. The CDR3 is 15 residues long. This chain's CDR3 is CASSPGGVVNQPQHF. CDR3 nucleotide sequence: TGTGCCAGCAGCCCTGGAGGGGTGGTCAATCAGCCCCAGCATTTT.

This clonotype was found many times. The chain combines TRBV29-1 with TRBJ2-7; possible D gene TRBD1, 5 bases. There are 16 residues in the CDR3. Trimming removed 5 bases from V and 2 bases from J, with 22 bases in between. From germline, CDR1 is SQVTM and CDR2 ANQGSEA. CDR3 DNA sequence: TGCAGCGTTATCGGTTTGGACACGAGTCCAACCTACGAGCAGTACTTC. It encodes CSVIGLDTSPTYEQYF.

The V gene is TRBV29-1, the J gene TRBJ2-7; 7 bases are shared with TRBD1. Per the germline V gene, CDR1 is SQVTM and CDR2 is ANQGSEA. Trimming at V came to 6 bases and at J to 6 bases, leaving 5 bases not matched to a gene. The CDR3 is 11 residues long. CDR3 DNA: TGCAGCGTAAGACAGGGCACCGAGCAGTACTTC. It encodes CSVRQGTEQYF.

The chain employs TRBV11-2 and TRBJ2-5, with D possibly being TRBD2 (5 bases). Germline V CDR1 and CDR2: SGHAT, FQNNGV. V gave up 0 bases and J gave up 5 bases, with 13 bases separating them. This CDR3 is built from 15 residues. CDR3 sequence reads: CASSLDSPGGETQYF. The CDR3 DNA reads TGTGCCAGCAGCTTAGATAGTCCCGGCGGGGAGACCCAGTACTTC.

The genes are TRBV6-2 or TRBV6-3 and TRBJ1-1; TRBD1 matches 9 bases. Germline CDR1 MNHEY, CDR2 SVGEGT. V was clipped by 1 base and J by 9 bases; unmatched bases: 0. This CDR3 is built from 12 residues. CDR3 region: CASSYYRGQAFF. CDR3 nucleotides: TGTGCCAGCAGTTACTACAGGGGGCAAGCTTTCTTT.

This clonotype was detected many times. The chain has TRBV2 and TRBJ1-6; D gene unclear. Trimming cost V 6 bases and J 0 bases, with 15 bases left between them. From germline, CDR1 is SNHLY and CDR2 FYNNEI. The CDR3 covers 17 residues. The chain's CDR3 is CASSPGRQSSYNSPLHF. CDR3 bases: TGTGCCAGCAGCCCCGGACGCCAGAGCTCCTATAATTCACCCCTCCACTTT.

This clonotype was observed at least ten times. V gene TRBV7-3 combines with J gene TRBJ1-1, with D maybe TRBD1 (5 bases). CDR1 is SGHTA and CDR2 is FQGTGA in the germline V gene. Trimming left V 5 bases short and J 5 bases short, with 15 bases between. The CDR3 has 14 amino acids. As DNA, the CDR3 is TGTGCCAGCAGCGAACCGGGACTTAGGACTGAAGCTTTCTTT. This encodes CASSEPGLRTEAFF.

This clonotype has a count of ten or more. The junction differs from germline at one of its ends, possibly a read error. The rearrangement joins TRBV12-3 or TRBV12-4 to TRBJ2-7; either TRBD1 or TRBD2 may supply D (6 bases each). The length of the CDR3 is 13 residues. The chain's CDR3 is CASKFWGADEQCF. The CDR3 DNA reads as TGTGCCAGCAAGTTCTGGGGGGCAGACGAGCAGTGCTTC.

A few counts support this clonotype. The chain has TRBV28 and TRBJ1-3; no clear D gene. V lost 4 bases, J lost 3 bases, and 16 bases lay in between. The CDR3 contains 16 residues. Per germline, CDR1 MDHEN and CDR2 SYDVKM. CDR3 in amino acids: CASSSPGAQDGNTIYF. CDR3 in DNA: TGTGCCAGCAGTTCACCCGGAGCCCAGGATGGAAACACCATATATTTT.

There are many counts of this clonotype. CDR3 protein: CASSQEGGYYEQYF. The CDR3 DNA follows: TGCGCCAGCAGCCAAGAGGGTGGCTATTACGAGCAGTACTTC. The chain recombines TRBV4-1 with TRBJ2-7; no reliable D call. The V end lost 0 bases, the J end lost 4 bases, and 10 bases lay between the germline ends. Germline V gives CDR1 MGHRA, CDR2 YSYEKL. The CDR3 has 14 residues.